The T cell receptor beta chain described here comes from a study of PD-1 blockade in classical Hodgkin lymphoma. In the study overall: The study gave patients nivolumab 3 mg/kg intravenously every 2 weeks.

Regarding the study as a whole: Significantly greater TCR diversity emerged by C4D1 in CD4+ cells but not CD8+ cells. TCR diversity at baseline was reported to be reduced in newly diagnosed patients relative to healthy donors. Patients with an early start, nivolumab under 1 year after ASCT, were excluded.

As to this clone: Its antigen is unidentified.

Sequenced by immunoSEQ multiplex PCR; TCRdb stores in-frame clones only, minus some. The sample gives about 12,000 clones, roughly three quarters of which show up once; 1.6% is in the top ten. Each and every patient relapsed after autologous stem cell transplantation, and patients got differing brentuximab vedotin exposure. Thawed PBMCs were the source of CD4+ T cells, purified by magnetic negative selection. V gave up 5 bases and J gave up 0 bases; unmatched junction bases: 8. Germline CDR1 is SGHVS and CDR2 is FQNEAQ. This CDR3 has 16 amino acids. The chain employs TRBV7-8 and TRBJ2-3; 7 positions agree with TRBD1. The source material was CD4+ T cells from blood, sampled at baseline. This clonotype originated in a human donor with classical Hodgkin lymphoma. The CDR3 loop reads CASSLSGTVSTDTQYF. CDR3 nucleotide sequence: TGTGCCAGCAGCCTCTCCGGGACAGTGAGCACAGATACGCAGTATTTT.